This T cell receptor beta chain came from a study of blood T cell repertoires in COVID-19. Turning to the study itself: Recovered status in Cohort 3 required two negative PCRs, clearance, or symptom resolution. Spain, Italy and the United States supplied samples that represented acute and convalescent COVID-19.

Original processing notes: Reference gene primer amplification gave estimated nucleated cell counts. The method was immunoSEQ multiplex PCR; TCRdb's version includes in-frame clones alone and lacks a portion of them. That table furnishes V, J and clone size, whereas the DNA furnished D and trimming. Of hundreds of thousands of clones listed, 88% are singletons. Cohorts were based on clinical histories the participants reported. The CDR3 totals 13 residues. Per germline, CDR1 MDHEN and CDR2 SYDVKM. V was cut by 7 bases and J by 3 bases, with 12 bases left in between. The gene calls are TRBV28 and TRBJ1-1; D is perhaps TRBD1 (6 bases). This clonotype originated in a woman in her fifties or sixties in a cohort exposed to, infected with or recovered from COVID-19 (not recorded which). Sequenced: PBMCs or T cells enriched from blood (not recorded which). CDR3 DNA: TGTGCCAGCACCCAGGACAGCTACACTGAAGCTTTCTTT. Amino acids: CASTQDSYTEAFF. Combining the CDR3 with reference TRBV28 and TRBJ1-1 gives the whole variable domain DVKVTQSSRYLVKRTGEKVFLECVQDMDHENMFWYRQDPGLGLRLIYFSYDVKMKEKGDIPEGYSVSREKKERFSLILESASTNQTSMYLCASTQDSYTEAFFGQGTRLTVV.